The sequence of this TCR beta chain was determined in a study of T-cell memory formation after mild COVID-19. The CDR3 is made up of 16 amino acids. The germline CDR1 and CDR2 sequences are MNHEY and SVGAGI. V lost 2 bases and J 8 bases, leaving 22 bases between the germline ends. In TCRdb, the 5' RACE reads were re-called with MiXCR into one record per CDR3 protein. This table has hundreds of thousands of distinct CDR3 sequences, around a sixth appearing once. Points on this clonotype: The antigen is not known.

Study conclusions and caveats: There were some responding clones in pre-infection memory, which suggested that cross-reactive memory had joined.

The chain has TRBV6-5 and TRBJ2-7; D possibly corresponds to TRBD2 (6 bases). The TCR was taken from a man aged 18 to 29 who had mild COVID-19 (a few samples of this study predate the infection). Cell type and time point are not known. Material for sequencing was PBMCs or a T cell subset sorted from them (not recorded which). In DNA form, the CDR3 reads TGTGCCAGCAGTTACGGGAGGCCAGGCCGAAAGATGAAGCAGTACTTC. Protein product: CASSYGRPGRKMKQYF.